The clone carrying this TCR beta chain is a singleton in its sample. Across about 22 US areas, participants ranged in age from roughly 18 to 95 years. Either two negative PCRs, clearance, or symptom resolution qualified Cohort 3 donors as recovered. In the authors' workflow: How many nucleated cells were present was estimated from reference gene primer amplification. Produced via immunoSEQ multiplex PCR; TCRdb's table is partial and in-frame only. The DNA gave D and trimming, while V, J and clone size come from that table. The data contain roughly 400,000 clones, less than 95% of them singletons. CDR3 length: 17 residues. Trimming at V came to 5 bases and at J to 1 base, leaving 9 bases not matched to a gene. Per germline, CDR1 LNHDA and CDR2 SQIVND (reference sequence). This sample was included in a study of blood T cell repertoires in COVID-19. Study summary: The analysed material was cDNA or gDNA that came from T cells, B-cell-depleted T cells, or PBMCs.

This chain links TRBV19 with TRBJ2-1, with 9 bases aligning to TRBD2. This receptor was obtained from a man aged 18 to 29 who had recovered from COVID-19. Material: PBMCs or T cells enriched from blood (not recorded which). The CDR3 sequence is CASSLPGGGGSYNEQFF. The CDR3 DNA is TGTGCCAGTAGTCTCCCGGGCGGGGGGGGTTCCTACAATGAGCAGTTCTTC.